This T cell receptor beta chain came from a study of a mutant IDH1 vaccine in newly diagnosed glioma. Assay: immunoSEQ multiplex PCR; the TCRdb copy retains only in-frame clones and omits some. There are 50,000 to 70,000 clones in the sample; over 70% occur only once, and about 1.4% lies in the top ten. The CDR3 loop spans 14 amino acids. V lost 0 bases, J lost 2 bases, and 4 bases lay in between. Per the germline V gene, CDR1 is SSHAT and CDR2 is FNYEAQ (reference sequence). The time point was: week 23, last vaccination. Vaccination used 300 ug of mutant IDH1 20-mer peptide per dose, with topical imiquimod. Comments on this clone: Its antigen is currently unknown.

The TCR sequence derives from a man in his forties with glioma. The sample was PBMCs, taken from a glioma patient whose treatment included an IDH1 peptide vaccine. The rearrangement links TRBV7-7 to TRBJ1-4; D is uncertain. The CDR3 protein is CASSLAYTNEKLFF. As DNA, the CDR3 is TGTGCCAGCAGCTTAGCTTACACTAATGAAAAACTGTTTTTT. Full variable domain (rest looked up from reference TRBV7-7 and TRBJ1-4): GAGVSQSPRYKVTKRGQDVTLRCDPISSHATLYWYQQALGQGPEFLTYFNYEAQPDKSGLPSDRFSAERPEGSISTLTIQRTEQRDSAMYRCASSLAYTNEKLFFGSGTQLSVL.